This T cell receptor (beta chain) was documented in a study of Graves' ophthalmopathy and Graves' hyperthyroidism. The TCR beta CDR3 regions underwent amplification from RNA transcripts. The workflow started with a first-round RT-PCR run with HTBI primers and then moved on to a second-round multiplex PCR. Each CDR3 protein gets one entry after TCRdb re-called the multiplex PCR reads with MiXCR. The table lists about 400,000 distinct CDR3 sequences, approximately 16% of them singletons. This clonotype was counted at least ten times. Trimming removed 1 base at V and 0 bases at J, with 7 bases between. CDR1 DFQATT and CDR2 SNEGSKA come from the germline V gene (reference sequence). This CDR3 comprises 13 residues.

This chain connects TRBV20-1 to TRBJ2-7; no clear D. The sequence was obtained from a woman aged 18-29 years with Graves' ophthalmopathy. Input material: peripheral blood. The CDR3 DNA is TGCAGTGCTAGAGGGGCCGCCTCCTACGAGCAGTACTTC. Its translation is CSARGAASYEQYF.